This entry is about one T cell receptor beta chain. This record belongs to a study of blood T cell repertoires in COVID-19. The CDR3 totals 14 residues. Trimming cost V 4 bases and J 8 bases; bases outside gene matches: 5. Germline CDR1 and CDR2: MNHEY and SMNVEV (reference sequence). Profiled with immunoSEQ multiplex PCR; TCRdb holds only in-frame clones, not every one. The sample lists approximately 270,000 clones, approximately 89% occurring once. This sequence was found in a man aged 40-49 years with active or convalescent COVID-19. This chain uses TRBV27 with TRBJ2-1, with 10 positions matching TRBD2. Sample: peripheral blood. CDR3 coding DNA: TGTGCCAGCAGTTCGTTACTAGCGGGATATGAGCAGTTCTTC. Translated: CASSSLLAGYEQFF.